The 5 T cell receptor beta chains presented below share a single source sample, sequenced in a study of PD-1 blockade in classical Hodgkin lymphoma. Time point specified: cycle 4 day 1 (C4D1), after less than 7 weeks of nivolumab. Exposure to brentuximab vedotin varied, and each patient had relapsed following autologous stem cell transplantation. Produced via immunoSEQ multiplex PCR; TCRdb's table is partial and in-frame only. The sample comprises over 60,000 clones, under 95% of which are singletons, and under 13% rests with the top ten. The sequencing here drew on peripheral blood mononuclear cells (PBMCs), taken before the fourth cycle of nivolumab. The receptors originated from a human donor with classical Hodgkin lymphoma.

V is TRBV13 and J is TRBJ2-7, with 9 positions matching TRBD1. The germline V gene encodes CDR1 PRHDT and CDR2 FYEKMQ (reference sequence). V lost 3 bases to trimming and J lost 3 bases; unmatched junction nucleotides: 6. The CDR3 consists of 15 residues. The CDR3 DNA reads as TGTGCCAGCAGCTTCGACAGGGGGAATAGCTACGAGCAGTACTTC. The encoded protein is CASSFDRGNSYEQYF. Filled out from reference TRBV13 and TRBJ2-7, the complete variable domain reads AAGVIQSPRHLIKEKRETATLKCYPIPRHDTVYWYQQGPGQDPQFLISFYEKMQSDKGSIPDRFSAQQFSDYHSELNMSSLELGDSALYFCASSFDRGNSYEQYFGPGTRLTVT.

This clone was detected a few times. The V call is TRBV12-5, the J call TRBJ1-4, with D unclear. Germline V gives CDR1 LGHNT, CDR2 FRNRAP. The CDR3 spans 11 residues. Between the trimmed V and J ends, which lost 2 bases and 14 bases, there was a span of 9 bases. The CDR3 here is CASGLPPNLFF. The CDR3 nucleotides are TGTGCTAGTGGTTTGCCCCCCAATCTGTTTTTT. Together with reference TRBV12-5 and TRBJ1-4, the CDR3 gives the full variable domain: DARVTQTPRHKVTEMGQEVTMRCQPILGHNTVFWYRQTMMQGLELLAYFRNRAPLDDSGMPKDRFSAEMPDATLATLKIQPSEPRDSAVYFCASGLPPNLFFGSGTQLSVL.

V is TRBV7-3 and J is TRBJ1-1; D is possibly TRBD1 (6 bases). V gave up 5 bases and J gave up 0 bases, with 13 bases separating them. The germline gives CDR1 SGHTA, CDR2 FQGTGA. The CDR3 contains 15 residues. CDR3 DNA: TGTGCCAGCAGCGGTGAGGCAGGGGTGAACACTGAAGCTTTCTTT. Translation: CASSGEAGVNTEAFF.

CDR3 DNA sequence: TGTGCCAGCACCCACAGGGGGGGGAGACCCGGGGAGCTGTTTTTT. Its translation: CASTHRGGRPGELFF. The V and J genes are TRBV27 and TRBJ2-2; D might be TRBD1 (8 bases). This CDR3 spans 15 amino acids. The germline CDR1 and CDR2 sequences are MNHEY and SMNVEV (reference sequence). The germline V and J ends were trimmed by 7 bases and 6 bases, with 18 bases remaining between them.

The chain couples TRBV18 to TRBJ2-1; D is unclear. The germline V gene has CDR1 KGHSH and CDR2 LQKENI. The CDR3 extends over 14 amino acids. The ends were cut back, 6 bases at V and 7 bases at J, with 16 bases in the middle. CDR3 DNA: TGTGCCAGCTCGAGGCAGACGAGTCAAAATGAGCAGTTCTTC. This gives the protein CASSRQTSQNEQFF.